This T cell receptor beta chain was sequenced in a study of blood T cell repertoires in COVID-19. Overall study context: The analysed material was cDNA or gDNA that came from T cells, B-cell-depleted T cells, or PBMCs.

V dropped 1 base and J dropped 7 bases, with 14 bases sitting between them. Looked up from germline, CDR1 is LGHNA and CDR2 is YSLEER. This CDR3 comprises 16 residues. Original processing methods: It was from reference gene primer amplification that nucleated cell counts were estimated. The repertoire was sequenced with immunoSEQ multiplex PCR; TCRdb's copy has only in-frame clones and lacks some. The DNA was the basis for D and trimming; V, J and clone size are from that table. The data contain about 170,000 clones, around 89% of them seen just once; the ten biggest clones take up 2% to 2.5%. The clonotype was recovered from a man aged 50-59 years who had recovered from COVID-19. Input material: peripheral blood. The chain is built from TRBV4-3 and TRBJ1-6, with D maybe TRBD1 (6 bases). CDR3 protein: CASSQVFQGLNSPLHF. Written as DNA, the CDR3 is TGCGCCAGCAGCCAAGTATTCCAGGGGCTCAATTCACCCCTCCACTTT.